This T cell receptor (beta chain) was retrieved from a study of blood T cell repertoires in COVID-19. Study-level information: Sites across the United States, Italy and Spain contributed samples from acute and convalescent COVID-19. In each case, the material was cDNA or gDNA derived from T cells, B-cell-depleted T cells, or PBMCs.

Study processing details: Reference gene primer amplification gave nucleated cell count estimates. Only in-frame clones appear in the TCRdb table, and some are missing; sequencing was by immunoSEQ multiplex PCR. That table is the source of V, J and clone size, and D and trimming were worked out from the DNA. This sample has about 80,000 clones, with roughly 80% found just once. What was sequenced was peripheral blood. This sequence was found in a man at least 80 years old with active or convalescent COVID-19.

CDR3 residues: CASSFGGDRNYEQYV. For the CDR3, the DNA is TGTGCCAGCAGCTTCGGCGGGGACAGGAACTACGAGCAGTACGTC. V usage is TRBV7-9 and J usage is TRBJ2-7, with TRBD1 matching over 8 bases. Germline V gene data show CDR1 as SEHNR and CDR2 as FQNEAQ (reference sequence). CDR3 length: 15 amino acids. J lost 3 bases, V lost 3 bases, and 7 bases had no gene match.